This T cell receptor beta chain appears in the sequencing data of a study of shared clonotypes between healthy human individuals. CD4+ cells were split into CD45RA+ naive and CD45RA-negative memory subsets. Per germline, CDR1 SNHLY and CDR2 FYNNEI. There are 14 residues in the CDR3. Trimming cost V 8 bases and J 0 bases, with 11 bases left between them. As to this clone: The same CDR3 can be traced to other DNA sequences in this sample.

Produced via immunoSEQ multiplex PCR; TCRdb's table is partial and in-frame only. The sample includes approximately 2.3 million clones, about 92% of them seen just once. This clonotype was sampled from a man aged 18 to 30 in good health. Some clones in this sample may be carry-over from other donors' samples. The V gene is TRBV2, the J gene TRBJ2-1, with D tentatively TRBD2 (6 bases). Input material: naive CD4+ T cells from PBMCs. Subset noted: CD45RA+ positively selected. The CDR3 here is CASLSGSSYNEQFF. CDR3 sequence (DNA): TGTGCCAGCCTTAGCGGTAGCTCCTACAATGAGCAGTTCTTC. The complete variable domain, with remaining parts taken from reference TRBV2 and TRBJ2-1, reads EPEVTQTPSHQVTQMGQEVILRCVPISNHLYFYWYRQILGQKVEFLVSFYNNEISEKSEIFDDQFSVERPDGSNFTLKIRSTKLEDSAMYFCASLSGSSYNEQFFGPGTRLTVL.